This is a list of T cell receptor beta chains from one sample in a study of T cell responses to AZD1222 COVID-19 vaccine. Here immunoSEQ multiplex PCR was the method, and the copy in TCRdb shows in-frame clones only, minus some. The sample carries roughly 180,000 clones, 80% to 95% recorded once. Sample: peripheral blood, taken 28 days after the second AZD1222 dose. These receptors all stem from an adult who received the AZD1222 COVID-19 vaccine. Both conserved end residues are part of each CDR3. Each record gives: clone size, J gene, D gene, V gene, CDR3 protein, CDR3 DNA. D genes are given only for firm matches. Clone size appears in some rows only: once, few, many, or a class for an expanded clone.

clone_size: NA; j_call: TRBJ1-1; d_call: NA; v_call: TRBV11-2; cdr3_aa: CASSPPVRTEAFF; cdr3_nt: TGTGCCAGCAGCCCCCCAGTTCGTACTGAAGCTTTCTTT
clone_size: NA; j_call: TRBJ1-2; d_call: TRBD1; v_call: TRBV19; cdr3_aa: CASSAGQQIYGYTF; cdr3_nt: TGTGCCAGTAGTGCGGGACAGCAAATCTATGGCTACACCTTC
clone_size: NA; j_call: TRBJ2-2; d_call: TRBD2; v_call: TRBV30; cdr3_aa: CAWDLTSGRGTGELFF; cdr3_nt: TGTGCCTGGGATCTAACTAGCGGGAGGGGCACCGGGGAGCTGTTTTTT
clone_size: NA; j_call: TRBJ2-3; d_call: NA; v_call: TRBV5-1; cdr3_aa: CASSATLAADTQYF; cdr3_nt: TGCGCCAGCAGCGCCACACTAGCAGCAGATACGCAGTATTTT
clone_size: NA; j_call: TRBJ1-2; d_call: NA; v_call: TRBV5-1; cdr3_aa: CASSFPRPNYGYTF; cdr3_nt: TGCGCCAGCAGCTTTCCCCGTCCTAACTATGGCTACACCTTC
clone_size: NA; j_call: TRBJ2-1; d_call: NA; v_call: TRBV28; cdr3_aa: CASSLDRVDSSYNEQFF; cdr3_nt: TGTGCCAGCAGTCTAGATCGTGTTGATAGCTCCTACAATGAGCAGTTCTTC
clone_size: NA; j_call: TRBJ1-1; d_call: TRBD1; v_call: TRBV6-5; cdr3_aa: CASSYSGGNTEAFF; cdr3_nt: TGTGCCAGCAGTTACTCAGGGGGCAACACTGAAGCTTTCTTT
clone_size: NA; j_call: TRBJ2-5; d_call: NA; v_call: TRBV28; cdr3_aa: CASSPRGTGRKETQYF; cdr3_nt: TGTGCCAGCAGTCCCCGCGGGACGGGGCGAAAAGAGACCCAGTACTTC
clone_size: NA; j_call: TRBJ1-2; d_call: NA; v_call: TRBV18; cdr3_aa: CASSLAANYGYTF; cdr3_nt: TGTGCCAGCTCACTAGCTGCTAACTATGGCTACACCTTC
clone_size: NA; j_call: TRBJ2-7; d_call: TRBD2; v_call: TRBV25-1; cdr3_aa: CASSEFGGRSYEQYF; cdr3_nt: TGTGCCAGCAGTGAATTCGGCGGGAGGTCCTACGAGCAGTACTTC
clone_size: NA; j_call: TRBJ2-5; d_call: TRBD2; v_call: TRBV30; cdr3_aa: CAWSALAGMETQYF; cdr3_nt: TGTGCCTGGAGTGCTCTAGCGGGAATGGAGACCCAGTACTTC
clone_size: NA; j_call: TRBJ1-3; d_call: NA; v_call: TRBV6-5; cdr3_aa: CASSPRTHSDTIYF; cdr3_nt: TGTGCCAGCAGTCCCCGGACCCACAGCGACACCATATATTTT
clone_size: NA; j_call: TRBJ2-1; d_call: NA; v_call: TRBV7-9; cdr3_aa: CASSLTSYNEQFF; cdr3_nt: TGTGCCAGCAGCTTAACTTCCTACAATGAGCAGTTCTTC
clone_size: NA; j_call: TRBJ1-4; d_call: NA; v_call: TRBV7-8; cdr3_aa: CASSPENQVEGEKLFF; cdr3_nt: TGTGCCAGCAGCCCAGAGAATCAGGTTGAGGGTGAAAAACTGTTTTTT
clone_size: NA; j_call: TRBJ2-2; d_call: TRBD2; v_call: TRBV19; cdr3_aa: CASSMGSTSGIRTTGELFF; cdr3_nt: TGTGCCAGTAGTATGGGTAGCACTAGCGGGATCAGAACAACCGGGGAGCTGTTTTTT
clone_size: NA; j_call: TRBJ1-1; d_call: TRBD1; v_call: TRBV27; cdr3_aa: CASRLTGGRTEAFF; cdr3_nt: TGTGCCAGCAGACTCACAGGGGGAAGGACTGAAGCTTTCTTT
clone_size: NA; j_call: TRBJ1-1; d_call: TRBD1; v_call: TRBV7-9; cdr3_aa: CASSLAGQGNTEAFF; cdr3_nt: TGTGCCAGCAGCTTAGCGGGACAGGGGAACACTGAAGCTTTCTTT
clone_size: NA; j_call: TRBJ1-1; d_call: NA; v_call: TRBV19; cdr3_aa: CASSIDLRGNTEAFF; cdr3_nt: TGTGCCAGTAGTATAGATCTACGGGGGAACACTGAAGCTTTCTTT
clone_size: NA; j_call: TRBJ2-1; d_call: TRBD2; v_call: TRBV7-7; cdr3_aa: CASSSGLGGNEQFF; cdr3_nt: TGTGCCAGCAGCTCGGGACTAGGGGGCAATGAGCAGTTCTTC
clone_size: NA; j_call: TRBJ1-3; d_call: NA; v_call: TRBV5-1; cdr3_aa: CASSFTGYSGNTIYF; cdr3_nt: TGCGCCAGCAGCTTTACAGGGTACTCTGGAAACACCATATATTTT
clone_size: NA; j_call: TRBJ2-7; d_call: NA; v_call: TRBV18; cdr3_aa: CASSPLASPYEQYF; cdr3_nt: TGTGCCAGCTCACCACTGGCTAGTCCCTACGAGCAGTACTTC
clone_size: NA; j_call: TRBJ1-1; d_call: NA; v_call: TRBV14; cdr3_aa: CASSQGFQWRRVTEAFF; cdr3_nt: TGTGCCAGCAGCCAAGGGTTCCAGTGGAGGCGAGTGACTGAAGCTTTCTTT
clone_size: once; j_call: TRBJ2-1; d_call: TRBD1; v_call: TRBV19; cdr3_aa: CATTPSGTVNNEQFF; cdr3_nt: TGTGCCACCACACCCTCCGGGACAGTCAACAATGAGCAGTTCTTC
clone_size: NA; j_call: TRBJ1-4; d_call: NA; v_call: TRBV7-9; cdr3_aa: CASSLGASEEEKLFF; cdr3_nt: TGTGCCAGCAGCTTGGGGGCCTCCGAGGAAGAAAAACTGTTTTTT
clone_size: NA; j_call: TRBJ1-1; d_call: TRBD1; v_call: TRBV19; cdr3_aa: CASSMNLRGGTEAFF; cdr3_nt: TGTGCCAGTAGTATGAATCTCAGGGGGGGCACTGAAGCTTTCTTT
clone_size: NA; j_call: TRBJ2-7; d_call: TRBD2; v_call: TRBV6-5; cdr3_aa: CASRGSGARRLRF; cdr3_nt: TGTGCCAGCAGGGGTAGCGGGGCCCGCCGTCTTCGGTTC
clone_size: NA; j_call: TRBJ1-2; d_call: NA; v_call: TRBV3-1/TRBV3-2; cdr3_aa: CASSQDLAAYYGYTF; cdr3_nt: TGTGCCAGCAGCCAAGATTTGGCTGCCTACTATGGCTACACCTTC
clone_size: NA; j_call: TRBJ1-6; d_call: NA; v_call: TRBV4-1; cdr3_aa: CASSQEATGLNSPLHF; cdr3_nt: TGCGCCAGCAGCCAAGAAGCCACGGGTCTTAATTCACCCCTCCACTTT
clone_size: NA; j_call: TRBJ1-6; d_call: NA; v_call: TRBV19; cdr3_aa: CASSDIESGFLHF; cdr3_nt: TGTGCCAGTAGTGATATCGAGTCCGGTTTCCTCCACTTT
clone_size: NA; j_call: TRBJ1-1; d_call: NA; v_call: TRBV19; cdr3_aa: CASSKGAGGLNTEAFF; cdr3_nt: TGTGCCAGTAGTAAAGGCGCCGGGGGATTGAACACTGAAGCTTTCTTT
clone_size: NA; j_call: TRBJ2-1; d_call: TRBD1; v_call: TRBV4-3; cdr3_aa: CASSQTGVEQFF; cdr3_nt: TGCGCCAGCAGCCAAACAGGGGTTGAGCAGTTCTTC
clone_size: NA; j_call: TRBJ1-6; d_call: NA; v_call: TRBV25-1; cdr3_aa: CASSEFLSTPLHF; cdr3_nt: TGTGCCAGCAGTGAATTTTTGTCCACACCCCTCCACTTT
clone_size: few; j_call: TRBJ2-7; d_call: TRBD2; v_call: TRBV6-1; cdr3_aa: CASSEGGLAVSYEQYF; cdr3_nt: TGTGCCAGCAGTGAAGGGGGACTAGCGGTATCCTACGAGCAGTACTTC
clone_size: NA; j_call: TRBJ2-7; d_call: NA; v_call: TRBV3-1/TRBV3-2; cdr3_aa: CASSPTRWEQYF; cdr3_nt: TGTGCCAGCAGCCCGACACGTTGGGAGCAGTACTTC
clone_size: NA; j_call: TRBJ2-3; d_call: NA; v_call: TRBV7-2; cdr3_aa: CASSLATGRNWRTDTQYF; cdr3_nt: TGTGCCAGCAGCTTAGCTACTGGACGCAATTGGCGCACAGATACGCAGTATTTT
clone_size: NA; j_call: TRBJ2-1; d_call: TRBD2; v_call: TRBV9; cdr3_aa: CASSPQMAGAGEQFF; cdr3_nt: TGTGCCAGCAGCCCCCAAATGGCGGGAGCGGGTGAGCAGTTCTTC
clone_size: NA; j_call: TRBJ2-5; d_call: TRBD2; v_call: TRBV19; cdr3_aa: CARAMGTSGGFQETQYF; cdr3_nt: TGTGCCAGGGCAATGGGGACTAGCGGGGGGTTCCAAGAGACCCAGTACTTC
clone_size: NA; j_call: TRBJ1-1; d_call: NA; v_call: TRBV4-1; cdr3_aa: CASSLSPGRGTEAFF; cdr3_nt: TGCGCCAGCAGCCTAAGCCCGGGAAGGGGCACTGAAGCTTTCTTT
clone_size: NA; j_call: TRBJ1-5; d_call: TRBD1; v_call: TRBV27; cdr3_aa: CASSLWTGGNQPQHF; cdr3_nt: TGTGCCAGCAGTTTATGGACAGGGGGCAATCAGCCCCAGCATTTT
clone_size: NA; j_call: TRBJ1-2; d_call: NA; v_call: TRBV4-2; cdr3_aa: CASSQGPRGDGYTF; cdr3_nt: TGTGCCAGCAGCCAAGGCCCCAGGGGAGATGGCTACACCTTC
clone_size: NA; j_call: TRBJ1-2; d_call: NA; v_call: TRBV29-1; cdr3_aa: CSVEAEHGYQGYGYTF; cdr3_nt: TGCAGCGTTGAAGCAGAACACGGCTATCAGGGCTATGGCTACACCTTC
clone_size: NA; j_call: TRBJ1-1; d_call: NA; v_call: TRBV27; cdr3_aa: CASSLLENTEAFF; cdr3_nt: TGTGCCAGCAGTTTATTGGAGAACACTGAAGCTTTCTTT
clone_size: NA; j_call: TRBJ2-2; d_call: TRBD1; v_call: TRBV24-1; cdr3_aa: CATSEGDRASTGELFF; cdr3_nt: TGTGCCACCAGTGAGGGGGACAGGGCAAGCACCGGGGAGCTGTTTTTT
clone_size: NA; j_call: TRBJ2-7; d_call: NA; v_call: TRBV29-1; cdr3_aa: CSVGGVSSYEQYF; cdr3_nt: TGCAGCGTTGGTGGGGTAAGCTCCTACGAGCAGTACTTC
clone_size: NA; j_call: TRBJ1-2; d_call: TRBD1; v_call: TRBV7-2; cdr3_aa: CASSSQTGQGGYGYTF; cdr3_nt: TGTGCCAGCAGCTCCCAGACCGGACAGGGCGGCTATGGCTACACCTTC